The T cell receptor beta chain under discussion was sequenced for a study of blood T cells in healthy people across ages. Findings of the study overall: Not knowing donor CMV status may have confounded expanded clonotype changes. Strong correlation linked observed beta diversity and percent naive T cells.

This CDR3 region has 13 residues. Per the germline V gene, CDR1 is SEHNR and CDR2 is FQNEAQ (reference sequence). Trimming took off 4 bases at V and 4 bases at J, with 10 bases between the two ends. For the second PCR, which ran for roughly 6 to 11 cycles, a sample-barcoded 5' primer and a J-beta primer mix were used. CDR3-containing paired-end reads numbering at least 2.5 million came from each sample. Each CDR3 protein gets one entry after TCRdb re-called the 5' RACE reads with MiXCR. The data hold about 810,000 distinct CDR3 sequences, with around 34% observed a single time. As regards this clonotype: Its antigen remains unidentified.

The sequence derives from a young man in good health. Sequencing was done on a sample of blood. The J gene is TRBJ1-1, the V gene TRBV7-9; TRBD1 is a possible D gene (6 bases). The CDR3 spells CASSSQGFTEAFF. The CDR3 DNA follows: TGTGCCAGCAGCTCTCAGGGGTTCACTGAAGCTTTCTTT.